What follows are 24 T cell receptor beta chains derived from one specimen sequenced in a study of shared clonotypes between healthy human individuals. Libraries were prepared by immunoSEQ multiplex PCR; TCRdb keeps only in-frame clonotypes and omits some of them. The sample includes around 2.5 million clones, 80% to 95% of them seen just once. The sequenced sample was naive CD4+ T cells from PBMCs. Indicated subset: CD45RA+ positively selected. Receptors were obtained from a man aged 18-30 years in good health. Some clones in this sample may be carry-over from other donors' samples.

This sequence joins TRBV5-1 and TRBJ2-2; D remains unclear. The CDR3 sequence is 15 residues long. With 6 bases removed from V and 0 bases from J, the gap between germline ends came to 12 bases. CDR1 SGHRS and CDR2 YFSETQ come from the germline V gene. CDR3 region: CASTLENTNTGELFF. The CDR3 DNA reads as TGCGCCAGCACCCTAGAGAACACGAACACCGGGGAGCTGTTTTTT.

The genes are TRBV7-8 and TRBJ2-4; 7 bases are shared with TRBD2. The CDR3 has 20 residues. Germline V gene sequence: CDR1 SGHVS, CDR2 FQNEAQ. The junction had 17 bases not matched to a gene; V was cut back by 0 bases and J by 3 bases. CDR3 sequence (DNA): TGTGCCAGCAGCTTAGCGTCTCCAGCGGGAAGGGGTCTTGGCAAAAACATTCAGTACTTC. Protein: CASSLASPAGRGLGKNIQYF.

The V and J genes are TRBV7-2 and TRBJ1-4; 9 bases map to TRBD1. Trimming at V came to 5 bases and at J to 8 bases, leaving 9 bases not matched to a gene. From germline, CDR1 is SGHTA and CDR2 FQGNSA. The CDR3 sequence is 15 residues long. CDR3 nucleotides: TGTGCCAGCAGCCCTGGACAGGGGATCGGCGAAAAACTGTTTTTT. It yields the protein CASSPGQGIGEKLFF.

V is TRBV6-6 and J is TRBJ2-3; D remains unclear. Per germline, CDR1 MNHNY and CDR2 SVGAGI (reference sequence). V gave up 4 bases and J gave up 1 base, with 15 bases separating them. This CDR3 has 16 amino acids. The chain's CDR3 is CASSSPEIRGTDTQYF. The CDR3 region has the DNA TGTGCCAGCAGTTCCCCCGAGATAAGGGGCACAGATACGCAGTATTTT.

The V and J genes are TRBV29-1 and TRBJ2-2; D is perhaps TRBD2 (5 bases). The germline V and J ends were trimmed by 6 bases and 2 bases, with 22 bases remaining between them. There are 17 residues in the CDR3. Germline CDR1 SQVTM, CDR2 ANQGSEA. DNA for the CDR3: TGCAGCGTGCCCGTCCCCGTTAATGGACTCAACACCGGGGAGCTGTTTTTT. Its translation is CSVPVPVNGLNTGELFF.

This chain connects TRBV30 to TRBJ2-5; D not certain. The V end lost 0 bases, the J end lost 2 bases, and 10 bases lay between the germline ends. The CDR3 contains 14 residues. Looked up from germline, CDR1 is GTSNPN and CDR2 is SVGIG (reference sequence). CDR3 region: CAWSVDRRQETQYF. The CDR3, as DNA: TGTGCCTGGAGTGTAGACCGGAGACAAGAGACCCAGTACTTC. Full variable domain (missing parts from reference TRBV30 and TRBJ2-5): SQTIHQWPATLVQPVGSPLSLECTVEGTSNPNLYWYRQAAGRGLQLLFYSVGIGQISSEVPQNLSASRPQDRQFILSSKKLLLSDSGFYLCAWSVDRRQETQYFGPGTRLLVL.

Comments on this clone: Other DNA sequences within the sample encode an identical CDR3. This chain joins TRBV18 and TRBJ1-5; D remains unclear. Trimming took 3 bases from V and 0 from J, leaving 6 bases between them. In germline, CDR1 is KGHSH, CDR2 LQKENI. The CDR3 totals 14 residues. CDR3 sequence: CASSPGLSNQPQHF. The CDR3 nucleotides are TGTGCCAGCTCACCGGGCCTTAGCAATCAGCCCCAGCATTTT. Full variable domain (rest looked up from reference TRBV18 and TRBJ1-5): NAGVMQNPRHLVRRRGQEARLRCSPMKGHSHVYWYRQLPEEGLKFMVYLQKENIIDESGMPKERFSAEFPKEGPSILRIQQVVRGDSAAYFCASSPGLSNQPQHFGDGTRLSIL.

As concerns this clone: This same CDR3 is encoded by further DNA sequences in the sample. The chain combines TRBV5-1 with TRBJ2-1; D ambiguous. Germline V gene sequence: CDR1 SGHRS, CDR2 YFSETQ. V was pared by 0 bases and J by 4 bases, with 5 bases between. The CDR3 spans 13 residues. DNA of the CDR3: TGCGCCAGCAGCTTGGGTCCATACAATGAGCAGTTCTTC. This sequence encodes CASSLGPYNEQFF.

The gene calls are TRBV7-3 and TRBJ1-4; no definite D call. Germline values: CDR1 SGHTA, CDR2 FQGTGA. This CDR3 spans 15 amino acids. Trimming took 5 bases from V and 7 from J, leaving 17 bases between them. The CDR3, as DNA: TGTGCCAGCAGCGACCTGCGCAAGGGAGGTGAAAAACTGTTTTTT. Translated: CASSDLRKGGEKLFF.

This chain joins TRBV28 and TRBJ2-1, with 7 bases aligning to TRBD2. The CDR3 runs 15 residues. The germline V gene encodes CDR1 MDHEN and CDR2 SYDVKM. With V trimmed by 5 bases and J by 7 bases, 11 bases remained unmatched. The CDR3 here is CASSPSRAGMNEQFF. CDR3 DNA sequence: TGTGCCAGCAGTCCATCACGAGCGGGAATGAATGAGCAGTTCTTC.

J is TRBJ1-1 and V is TRBV7-3; no clear D gene. This CDR3 is 8 amino acids long. Germline values: CDR1 SGHTA, CDR2 FQGTGA. Trimming stripped 8 bases from V and 9 bases from J, with 4 bases between. CDR3 DNA sequence: TGTGCCAGCCCGAAAGCTTTCTTT. Amino acids: CASPKAFF.

The V call is TRBV6-6, the J call TRBJ1-1, with TRBD1 as a possible D gene (6 bases). V lost 2 bases and J 6 bases, leaving 16 bases between the germline ends. Germline V gene data show CDR1 as MNHNY and CDR2 as SVGAGI (reference sequence). The CDR3 totals 15 residues. CDR3 sequence: CASSYDVGGRAEAFF. The CDR3 region has the DNA TGTGCCAGCAGTTACGATGTGGGGGGCCGGGCTGAAGCTTTCTTT.

The chain has TRBV9 and TRBJ2-5; tentatively, D is TRBD1 (5 bases). The germline V and J ends were trimmed by 0 bases and 0 bases, with 15 bases remaining between them. The CDR3 has 17 residues. The germline gives CDR1 SGDLS, CDR2 YYNGEE. The CDR3 region is CASSVGGSRQYQETQYF. The CDR3 DNA is TGTGCCAGCAGCGTAGGAGGTAGCCGACAGTACCAAGAGACCCAGTACTTC.

The CDR3 loop is CASSQPGGSGNEQFF. DNA of the CDR3: TGCGCCAGCAGCCAACCAGGGGGATCGGGCAATGAGCAGTTCTTC. The chain is built from TRBV4-1 and TRBJ2-1; TRBD1 matches 7 bases. CDR3 length: 15 amino acids. Germline V gene lookup returns CDR1 MGHRA and CDR2 YSYEKL. J was trimmed by 6 bases and V by 2 bases; bases with no gene match: 7.

The CDR3 DNA follows: TGCGCCAGCAGCTTGATGGGCAGTTCGGACACTGAAGCTTTCTTT. This gives the protein CASSLMGSSDTEAFF. The V call is TRBV5-1, the J call TRBJ1-1; D ambiguous. CDR1 is SGHRS, CDR2 YFSETQ, per germline. Deletions cut 1 base from V and 3 bases from J, with 13 bases between. CDR3 length equals 15 residues.

The chain is built from TRBV12-5 and TRBJ2-7, with D perhaps TRBD2 (6 bases). The CDR3 extends over 18 amino acids. V lost 0 bases and J lost 3, with 21 bases in between. Germline lookup yields CDR1 LGHNT and CDR2 FRNRAP. CDR3 region: CASGLVPLGGIAHYEQYF. Written as DNA, the CDR3 is TGTGCTAGTGGTTTGGTACCGTTAGGAGGGATAGCCCACTACGAGCAGTACTTC.

The chain employs TRBV6-6 and TRBJ2-7; TRBD2 matches at 8 bases. The V gene's germline CDR1 is MNHNY and CDR2 SVGAGI (reference sequence). The trim removed 6 bases at V and 6 bases at J, leaving 10 bases unmatched. This CDR3 has 14 amino acids. CDR3 protein: CASSPGGPWAEQYF. CDR3 nucleotide sequence: TGTGCCAGCAGCCCGGGGGGGCCCTGGGCCGAGCAGTACTTC.

The CDR3 loop reads CASSFTGEVTQFF. The CDR3, as DNA: TGTGCCAGCAGCTTTACGGGGGAGGTGACGCAGTTCTTC. The V and J genes are TRBV7-9 and TRBJ2-1; D possibly corresponds to TRBD2 (6 bases). Per germline, CDR1 SEHNR and CDR2 FQNEAQ (reference sequence). V was shortened by 3 bases and J by 12 bases, with 15 bases between the two germline ends. The CDR3 covers 13 residues.

The genes are TRBV5-1 and TRBJ2-1, with 9 bases that match TRBD1. V shed 2 bases, J shed 8 bases, and the junction held 8 bases outside the gene matches. Germline V CDR1 and CDR2: SGHRS, YFSETQ. This CDR3 spans 15 amino acids. The CDR3 reads CASSLTTGGSDEQFF. CDR3 in DNA: TGCGCCAGCAGCTTAACAACAGGGGGCTCGGATGAGCAGTTCTTC.

This chain connects TRBV7-9 to TRBJ2-1, with 9 bases aligning to TRBD1. Trimming cost V 8 bases and J 5 bases; bases outside gene matches: 4. Germline CDR1 reads SEHNR; CDR2 reads FQNEAQ (reference sequence). CDR3 size: 13 residues. The CDR3 spells CASGGQGDNEQFF. CDR3 DNA sequence: TGTGCCAGCGGGGGACAGGGAGACAATGAGCAGTTCTTC. The complete variable domain, with remaining parts taken from reference TRBV7-9 and TRBJ2-1, reads DTGVSQNPRHKITKRGQNVTFRCDPISEHNRLYWYRQTLGQGPEFLTYFQNEAQLEKSRLLSDRFSAERPKGSFSTLEIQRTEQGDSAMYLCASGGQGDNEQFFGPGTRLTVL.

V gene TRBV4-1 combines with J gene TRBJ2-3; 8 bases are shared with TRBD1. Germline V gene data show CDR1 as MGHRA and CDR2 as YSYEKL. CDR3 size: 16 residues. J was trimmed by 0 bases and V by 2 bases; bases with no gene match: 4. CDR3 in DNA: TGCGCCAGCAGCCAACCAAGACAGGGGAGCACAGATACGCAGTATTTT. Its protein product is CASSQPRQGSTDTQYF.

This chain links TRBV6-1 with TRBJ1-6; TRBD1 agrees at 11 bases. Looked up from germline, CDR1 is MNHNS and CDR2 is SASEGT. After removal of 6 bases from V and 8 bases from J, the junction contained 3 bases not matched to a gene. CDR3 length: 14 residues. This CDR3 is CASRLGQGDSPLHF. The CDR3 DNA reads as TGTGCCAGCAGGTTGGGACAGGGGGATTCACCCCTCCACTTT.

The rearrangement links TRBV19 to TRBJ2-7; D may be TRBD1 or TRBD2 (5 bases each). The CDR3 runs to 15 residues. V was cut by 2 bases and J by 0 bases, with 11 bases left in between. Germline V gene lookup returns CDR1 LNHDA and CDR2 SQIVND (reference sequence). Here the CDR3 DNA reads TGTGCCAGTAGTATACGGCAGGGAGTCTCCTACGAGCAGTACTTC. The encoded protein is CASSIRQGVSYEQYF.

This chain connects TRBV19 to TRBJ1-1; D might be TRBD1 (5 bases). V was clipped by 6 bases and J by 3 bases, with 11 bases between them. Looked up from germline, CDR1 is LNHDA and CDR2 is SQIVND (reference sequence). The CDR3 has 13 amino acids. The CDR3 loop reads CASRPAGYTEAFF. In DNA, the CDR3 is TGTGCCAGTAGACCTGCAGGGTACACTGAAGCTTTCTTT.